This entry lists 28 T cell receptor beta chains sequenced from one sample in a study of cytomegalovirus exposure and HLA in healthy donors. The primer mix had 60 Vbeta and 13 Jbeta primers. The data were produced by immunoSEQ multiplex PCR, yet TCRdb's version contains in-frame clones alone and is incomplete. The sample consists of around 100,000 clones, 67% of them appearing once. The specimen was PBMCs. These receptors all come from a man between 18 and 35 years old in good health and CMV-seropositive.

This chain joins TRBV14 and TRBJ2-1; D is unclear. The CDR3 is 11 amino acids. Germline CDR1 and CDR2: SGHDN and FVKESK. The V end was cut by 3 bases, the J end by 7 bases, with 4 bases between. CDR3 nucleotides: TGTGCCAGCAGCCATATTAATGAGCAGTTCTTC. This translates into CASSHINEQFF. The full variable domain, its missing parts supplied by reference TRBV14 and TRBJ2-1, is EAGVTQFPSHSVIEKGQTVTLRCDPISGHDNLYWYRRVMGKEIKFLLHFVKESKQDESGMPNNRFLAERTGGTYSTLKVQPAELEDSGVYFCASSHINEQFFGPGTRLTVL.

This clone was picked up a small number of times. The chain uses TRBV6-4 and TRBJ2-5; 7 bases agree with TRBD1. V trimming: 4 bases; J trimming: 5 bases; junction bases outside the gene matches: 7. Germline CDR1 and CDR2: MRHNA and SNTAGT. The CDR3 is made up of 14 amino acids. DNA of the CDR3: TGTGCCAGCAGTGTACAAGGGGGCTCTGAGACCCAGTACTTC. It is translated as CASSVQGGSETQYF.

The chain links TRBV28 to TRBJ1-6; unclear D gene. CDR3 length equals 14 residues. Germline V gene lookup returns CDR1 MDHEN and CDR2 SYDVKM. Between the trimmed V and J ends, which lost 6 bases and 12 bases, there was a span of 18 bases. The CDR3 DNA sequence: TGTGCCAGCAGGCTGGATCGGGGTGGCCTACCCCTCCACTTT. It translates to CASRLDRGGLPLHF.

The V call is TRBV5-1, the J call TRBJ2-5; 9 nucleotides line up with TRBD2. J gave up 3 bases and V 0 bases, and 3 bases lay outside the gene matches. This CDR3 is 15 amino acids long. Germline V lookup: CDR1 SGHRS, CDR2 YFSETQ. CDR3 loop: CASSLGLAAKETQYF. In DNA form, the CDR3 reads TGCGCCAGCAGCTTGGGACTAGCGGCAAAAGAGACCCAGTACTTC.

This clone showed up just a few times. This chain connects TRBV11-2 to TRBJ2-1; a weak D match, TRBD1 (7 bases). With 4 bases removed from V and 0 bases from J, the gap between germline ends came to 16 bases. This CDR3 is 17 amino acids long. Germline-derived CDR1 and CDR2 are SGHAT and FQNNGV. The CDR3 DNA reads as TGTGCCAGCAGCTCGTTCCCAGGGGGGAGCTCCTACAATGAGCAGTTCTTC. It yields the protein CASSSFPGGSSYNEQFF.

A few counts support this clone. As DNA, the CDR3 is TGCGCCAGCAGCTTGACAGGGGGTTCGGGGGCCAACGTCCTGACTTTC. Translated: CASSLTGGSGANVLTF. The rearrangement uses TRBV5-1 and TRBJ2-6; TRBD1 aligns across 8 bases. The CDR3 is 16 amino acids. With V trimmed by 1 base and J by 4 bases, 4 bases remained unmatched. From germline, CDR1 is SGHRS and CDR2 YFSETQ. The full variable domain, rest sourced from reference TRBV5-1 and TRBJ2-6, is KAGVTQTPRYLIKTRGQQVTLSCSPISGHRSVSWYQQTPGQGLQFLFEYFSETQRNKGNFPGRFSGRQFSNSRSEMNVSTLELGDSALYLCASSLTGGSGANVLTFGAGSRLTVL.

This clone was recorded once. The V and J genes are TRBV10-3 and TRBJ2-2, with D possibly TRBD1 on 6 matching bases. The CDR3 is made up of 14 amino acids. CDR1 ENHRY and CDR2 SYGVKD come from the germline V gene. Deletions cut 8 bases from V and 4 bases from J, with 14 bases between. CDR3 sequence (DNA): TGTGCCATCCCACGGACAGAGGGCACCGGGGAGCTGTTTTTT. Residues: CAIPRTEGTGELFF.

This clone has only a few counts. V and J are TRBV4-2 and TRBJ2-2, with 11 bases that match TRBD2. The V gene's germline CDR1 is LGHNA and CDR2 YNFKEQ. The V segment lost 7 bases and the J segment 6 bases; nucleotides outside the gene matches: 10. The CDR3 runs to 16 residues. CDR3: CASTLSSGGFAGELFF. The CDR3 DNA is TGTGCCAGCACATTATCTAGCGGGGGGTTCGCCGGGGAGCTGTTTTTT.

This clone showed up just a few times. The rearrangement links TRBV5-4 to TRBJ2-7, with D maybe TRBD2 (6 bases). This CDR3 contains 15 residues. Germline CDR1 reads SGHNT; CDR2 reads YYREEE (reference sequence). Trimming took 4 bases from V and 4 from J, leaving 18 bases between them. The CDR3 coding sequence is TGTGCCAGCAGCCCACTCGGGGCGGGGCGTTACGAGCAGTACTTC. It codes for CASSPLGAGRYEQYF. The full variable domain, rest sourced from reference TRBV5-4 and TRBJ2-7, is ETGVTQSPTHLIKTRGQQVTLRCSSQSGHNTVSWYQQALGQGPQFIFQYYREEENGRGNFPPRFSGLQFPNYSSELNVNALELDDSALYLCASSPLGAGRYEQYFGPGTRLTVT.

This chain connects TRBV5-1 to TRBJ2-4, with TRBD1 matching 7 bases. Germline CDR1 reads SGHRS; CDR2 reads YFSETQ. V lost 0 bases, J lost 6 bases, and 9 bases stayed unmatched. CDR3 length: 16 residues. DNA for the CDR3: TGCGCCAGCAGCTTGGCCGTGGGGACAGTGGGAAACATTCAGTACTTC. Translating it yields CASSLAVGTVGNIQYF.

V usage is TRBV30 and J usage is TRBJ2-3; the match to TRBD1 covers 10 bases. V was pared by 5 bases and J by 3 bases, with 8 bases of the junction left unmatched. Germline lookup yields CDR1 GTSNPN and CDR2 SVGIG (reference sequence). The CDR3 is 15 residues long. The CDR3 here is CAWGSGQGLTDTQYF. CDR3 coding DNA: TGTGCCTGGGGATCGGGACAGGGGTTGACAGATACGCAGTATTTT.

This clone was picked up a small number of times. The V and J genes are TRBV5-6 and TRBJ2-3, with a tentative D call TRBD2 (7 bases). The CDR3 contains 16 residues. V dropped 0 bases and J dropped 5 bases, with 16 bases sitting between them. Germline loops: CDR1 SGHDT, CDR2 YYEEEE. CDR3 coding DNA: TGTGCCAGCAGCTTGGTCTTAGGGGGGGCACGAGATACGCAGTATTTT. It yields the protein CASSLVLGGARDTQYF.

This chain connects TRBV6-5 to TRBJ2-2; TRBD1 matches 8 bases. Trimming removed 11 bases from V and 5 bases from J; junction bases left unmatched: 10. The length of the CDR3 is 14 residues. Germline-derived CDR1 and CDR2 are MNHEY and SVGAGI. The CDR3 DNA reads as TGTGCCGCGAAGACAGGGGTTCGGACCGGGGAGCTGTTTTTT. It codes for CAAKTGVRTGELFF.

The genes are TRBV19 and TRBJ1-2; D is uncertain. The CDR3 loop spans 13 amino acids. CDR1 is LNHDA, CDR2 SQIVND, per germline (reference sequence). V was trimmed by 3 bases and J by 1 base, leaving 6 bases between them. The CDR3 loop reads CASSIGVNYGYTF. In nucleotides, the CDR3 is TGTGCCAGTAGTATCGGAGTTAACTATGGCTACACCTTC.

The rearrangement joins TRBV18 to TRBJ1-4; 12 bases map to TRBD1. This CDR3 is built from 17 residues. J was trimmed by 3 bases and V by 3 bases; bases with no gene match: 5. Germline V gives CDR1 KGHSH, CDR2 LQKENI. The CDR3: CASSPVGQGASNEKLFF. The CDR3 DNA reads TGTGCCAGCTCACCTGTGGGACAGGGGGCCTCTAATGAAAAACTGTTTTTT.

The gene calls are TRBV11-2 and TRBJ1-1, with TRBD1 matching over 9 bases. The length of the CDR3 is 15 residues. From germline, CDR1 is SGHAT and CDR2 FQNNGV. V lost 5 bases, J lost 1 base, and 5 bases stayed unmatched. CDR3 in amino acids: CASSPEDRGNTEAFF. The DNA for the CDR3 is TGTGCCAGCAGCCCCGAGGACAGGGGGAACACTGAAGCTTTCTTT. The whole variable domain, remainder taken from reference TRBV11-2 and TRBJ1-1, is EAGVAQSPRYKIIEKRQSVAFWCNPISGHATLYWYQQILGQGPKLLIQFQNNGVVDDSQLPKDRFSAERLKGVDSTLKIQPAKLEDSAVYLCASSPEDRGNTEAFFGQGTRLTVV.

This chain connects TRBV5-1 to TRBJ2-7; 8 nucleotides match TRBD1. After removal of 4 bases from V and 0 bases from J, the junction contained 9 bases not matched to a gene. Germline CDR1 reads SGHRS; CDR2 reads YFSETQ. CDR3 length: 16 residues. This chain's CDR3 is CASSLDRGQSSYEQYV. CDR3 in DNA: TGCGCCAGCAGCCTAGACAGGGGCCAAAGCTCCTACGAGCAGTACGTC.

Worth noting for this clone: The junction shows a germline mismatch at one end, possibly a read error. The sample contains more than one DNA sequence encoding this CDR3. The rearrangement links TRBV9 to TRBJ1-5; the D gene is possibly TRBD1 (5 bases). The CDR3 is 15 residues long. From germline, CDR1 is SGDLS and CDR2 YYNGEE. In DNA form, the CDR3 reads TGTGCCAGCAGTGTAGGGGTCAGCCCGGGGCAGCCCCAGCATTTT. This translates into CASSVGVSPGQPQHF.

This rearrangement joins TRBV13 to TRBJ2-3; TRBD2 agrees at 8 bases. CDR3 length: 15 residues. Germline-derived CDR1 and CDR2 are PRHDT and FYEKMQ (reference sequence). The J segment lost 9 bases and the V segment lost 1 base, leaving 9 bases of the junction unmatched. The CDR3 loop is CASSLESGGGGTQYF. DNA of the CDR3: TGTGCCAGCAGCTTAGAGAGCGGGGGCGGTGGCACGCAGTATTTT.

The genes are TRBV7-9 and TRBJ1-5, with 9 bases matching TRBD1. Trimming removed 1 base from V and 6 bases from J; junction bases left unmatched: 4. Germline CDR1 reads SEHNR; CDR2 reads FQNEAQ (reference sequence). CDR3 length: 15 residues. The CDR3 reads CASSLGTGESQPQHF. The CDR3 region has the DNA TGTGCCAGCAGCTTAGGGACAGGGGAGAGTCAGCCCCAGCATTTT.

J is TRBJ2-7 and V is TRBV5-6; 8 bases are a match to TRBD1. The V segment lost 2 bases and the J segment 3 bases; nucleotides outside the gene matches: 10. Germline V gene lookup returns CDR1 SGHDT and CDR2 YYEEEE. The CDR3 is made up of 16 amino acids. This CDR3 is CASSLALGQGVYEQYF. The DNA for the CDR3 is TGTGCCAGCAGCTTAGCCCTCGGACAGGGAGTCTACGAGCAGTACTTC.

V gene TRBV5-6 combines with J gene TRBJ2-1, with a possible D match to TRBD1 (6 bases). Trimming left V 5 bases short and J 5 bases short, with 17 bases between. The CDR3 loop spans 15 amino acids. Germline assignment: CDR1 SGHDT and CDR2 YYEEEE. The CDR3, as DNA: TGTGCCAGCAGTCCCACCGGGACACCAAACAATGAGCAGTTCTTC. It yields the protein CASSPTGTPNNEQFF. Looking up the rest from reference TRBV5-6 and TRBJ2-1 gives the full variable domain: DAGVTQSPTHLIKTRGQQVTLRCSPKSGHDTVSWYQQALGQGPQFIFQYYEEEERQRGNFPDRFSGHQFPNYSSELNVNALLLGDSALYLCASSPTGTPNNEQFFGPGTRLTVL.

Only a few counts were recorded for this clone. This chain links TRBV7-2 with TRBJ1-1, with 9 bases identical to TRBD1. Trimming removed 5 bases from V and 4 bases from J; junction bases left unmatched: 11. Looked up from germline, CDR1 is SGHTA and CDR2 is FQGNSA. The CDR3 consists of 16 residues. The DNA for the CDR3 is TGTGCCAGCAGCGTAACAGGGGGCAAGGGAAGCACTGAAGCTTTCTTT. Amino acid sequence: CASSVTGGKGSTEAFF.

The chain couples TRBV28 to TRBJ2-1, with TRBD2 matching over 7 bases. The CDR3 covers 15 residues. V shed 5 bases and J 2 bases; nucleotides not matched to a gene: 6. Germline values: CDR1 MDHEN, CDR2 SYDVKM. CDR3 loop: CASSTHGGTYNEQFF. The DNA of the CDR3 is TGTGCCAGCAGTACCCACGGGGGGACCTACAATGAGCAGTTCTTC.

This clone was recorded many times. V and J are TRBV9 and TRBJ2-1; no clear D gene. Trimming shortened V by 3 bases and J by 4 bases, and 17 bases separated the two germline ends. The CDR3 loop spans 16 amino acids. Per the germline V gene, CDR1 is SGDLS and CDR2 is YYNGEE. The CDR3: CASSASRSGFYNEQFF. The CDR3 coding sequence is TGTGCCAGCAGCGCCTCAAGGTCGGGTTTTTACAATGAGCAGTTCTTC.

The rearrangement uses TRBV5-4 and TRBJ2-7, with 7 bases that match TRBD1. The CDR3 contains 16 residues. V lost 5 bases to trimming and J lost 1 base; unmatched junction nucleotides: 12. Germline CDR1 and CDR2: SGHNT and YYREEE (reference sequence). CDR3 coding DNA: TGTGCCAGCAGTCGGGGACAGTATGATGGTTCCTACGAGCAGTACTTC. As protein: CASSRGQYDGSYEQYF.

This clone was detected a few times. The gene calls are TRBV5-1 and TRBJ2-1, with a tentative D call TRBD2 (7 bases). Germline CDR1 is SGHRS and CDR2 is YFSETQ. Trimming took off 4 bases at V and 0 bases at J, with 26 bases between the two ends. CDR3 size: 20 residues. The DNA of the CDR3 is TGCGCCAGCAGCCAATCAACAGGGAGGGTAAGCACCGACTCCTACAATGAGCAGTTCTTC. It translates to CASSQSTGRVSTDSYNEQFF.

The chain recombines TRBV6-6 with TRBJ1-5; 10 positions match TRBD1. This CDR3 region has 16 residues. CDR1 MNHNY and CDR2 SVGAGI come from the germline V gene (reference sequence). V was pared by 5 bases and J by 7 bases, with 11 bases of the junction left unmatched. CDR3 in amino acids: CASSAPGTGVGQPQHF. For the CDR3, the DNA is TGTGCCAGCAGTGCGCCCGGGACAGGGGTGGGGCAGCCCCAGCATTTT.